This record looks at one TCR beta chain sequence and its context. The data were obtained in a study of blood T cell repertoires in COVID-19. Overall study: Samples taken during acute and convalescent COVID-19 were collected in the United States, Italy and Spain. Nucleic acid was either cDNA or gDNA, and it came from T cells, B-cell-depleted T cells, or PBMCs.

CDR1 KGHSH and CDR2 LQKENI come from the germline V gene. This CDR3 has 13 residues. V lost 2 bases and J lost 0, with 4 bases in between. Under the authors' procedure: Reference gene primers were amplified, and this amplification served to estimate nucleated cell counts. Only in-frame clones appear in the TCRdb table, and some are missing; sequencing was by immunoSEQ multiplex PCR. The V and J calls and clone size come from that table; D and trimming were worked out from the DNA. The sample lists roughly 79,000 clones, roughly 82% seen once, with about 7.4% in the top ten. The chain has TRBV18 and TRBJ1-2; D gene unclear. Sequenced sample: peripheral blood. The sequence came from a human donor in a cohort sampled during active COVID-19. CDR3 nucleotides: TGTGCCAGCTCACCAGGAGCTAACTATGGCTACACCTTC. Its protein is CASSPGANYGYTF.